The 28 T cell receptor beta chains reported below all come from one sample, sequenced in a study of spatial heterogeneity in lung cancer. Time point: sample taken at primary tumor resection. Whole RNA from tumor, nontumor lung or frozen PBMC was sequenced unsorted. TCRdb called the 5' RACE reads again in MiXCR, with one record for every CDR3 protein. Altogether over 90,000 distinct CDR3 sequences are present, approximately 8.2% being singletons, with the ten largest covering 6.5% to 8.5%. The source material was PBMCs, sampled at surgery. The receptors derive from a male donor with early-stage non-small cell lung cancer.

As concerns this clonotype: Relative to the germline gene, one junction end is altered; a read error may explain this. The chain uses TRBV7-8 and TRBJ2-5; D unresolved. Germline lookup yields CDR1 SGHVS and CDR2 FQNEAQ. The CDR3 has 16 residues. The CDR3 nucleotides read TGTGCCAGCAGCTTAGCGCTGGGCCGCCACCAGGAGACCCAGTACTTC. Amino acids: CASSLALGRHQETQYF.

The chain recombines TRBV7-2 with TRBJ2-1, with 7 nucleotides matching TRBD1. Trimming at V came to 5 bases and at J to 7 bases, leaving 5 bases not matched to a gene. This CDR3 is built from 13 residues. CDR1 is SGHTA and CDR2 is FQGNSA in the germline V gene. The CDR3 sequence is CASSTATGNEQFF. The CDR3 DNA follows: TGTGCCAGCAGCACGGCGACAGGGAATGAGCAGTTCTTC.

The V call is TRBV7-2, the J call TRBJ2-7, with 7 positions matching TRBD2. The CDR3 extends over 15 amino acids. The ends lost 5 bases at V and 0 bases at J; junction bases unmatched: 7. Germline CDR1 and CDR2: SGHTA and FQGNSA. The CDR3 here is CASSPLAALSYEQYF. Written as DNA, the CDR3 is TGTGCCAGCAGCCCCCTAGCGGCCCTCTCCTACGAGCAGTACTTC.

This clonotype was counted many times. The chain is built from TRBV7-9 and TRBJ2-1, with 8 positions matching TRBD1. Germline CDR1 SEHNR, CDR2 FQNEAQ (reference sequence). V shed 5 bases and J 8 bases; nucleotides not matched to a gene: 11. This CDR3 is built from 15 residues. In nucleotides, the CDR3 is TGTGCCAGCAGCATCCGGGACAGGTCTATCCATGAGCAGTTCTTC. This encodes CASSIRDRSIHEQFF.

This clonotype occurred many times. The chain combines TRBV4-3 with TRBJ1-5; D uncertain. Germline-derived CDR1 and CDR2 are LGHNA and YSLEER. Trimming took off 1 base at V and 6 bases at J, with 7 bases between the two ends. This CDR3 has 13 amino acids. CDR3 DNA: TGCGCCAGCAGCCAAGGGAATGGTCAGCCCCAGCATTTT. The encoded protein is CASSQGNGQPQHF.

In this sample, this clonotype turned up many times. The gene calls are TRBV28 and TRBJ2-7; D is uncertain. The ends were cut back, 3 bases at V and 4 bases at J, with 7 bases in the middle. The CDR3 length is 12 residues. Germline CDR1 is MDHEN and CDR2 is SYDVKM. CDR3 nucleotide sequence: TGTGCCAGCAGTTTCCCCCCGTACGAGCAGTACTTC. As protein: CASSFPPYEQYF. The entire variable domain, with the rest obtained from reference TRBV28 and TRBJ2-7, is as follows: DVKVTQSSRYLVKRTGEKVFLECVQDMDHENMFWYRQDPGLGLRLIYFSYDVKMKEKGDIPEGYSVSREKKERFSLILESASTNQTSMYLCASSFPPYEQYFGPGTRLTVT.

There are many counts of this clonotype. The chain combines TRBV5-1 with TRBJ2-7, with 9 bases fitting TRBD1. The CDR3 is made up of 14 amino acids. CDR1 and CDR2 from the germline V gene are SGHRS and YFSETQ. After removal of 1 base from V and 3 bases from J, the junction contained 2 bases not matched to a gene. In nucleotides, the CDR3 is TGCGCCAGCAGCTTGTCGACAGGGGGCTACGAGCAGTACTTC. Its protein is CASSLSTGGYEQYF.

The V call is TRBV29-1, the J call TRBJ2-1, with TRBD2 identical over 8 bases. V shed 3 bases, J shed 0 bases, and the junction held 10 bases outside the gene matches. The CDR3 is 17 amino acids. The germline V gene encodes CDR1 SQVTM and CDR2 ANQGSEA. The CDR3 sequence is CSVEPLREVSSYNEQFF. In nucleotides, the CDR3 is TGCAGCGTTGAGCCCTTGCGGGAGGTCAGCTCCTACAATGAGCAGTTCTTC.

At least ten counts were recorded for this clonotype. This chain uses TRBV7-9 with TRBJ2-1; 13 nucleotides line up with TRBD2. The CDR3 totals 16 residues. V dropped 5 bases and J dropped 2; count of bases not matched to a gene: 3. CDR1 is SEHNR, CDR2 FQNEAQ, per germline (reference sequence). The CDR3 loop reads CASSPGLAGTYNEQFF. The CDR3 nucleotides read TGTGCCAGCAGCCCGGGACTAGCGGGGACCTACAATGAGCAGTTCTTC.

There are a few counts of this clonotype. The genes are TRBV7-9 and TRBJ2-1; D is unclear. The germline V gene has CDR1 SEHNR and CDR2 FQNEAQ (reference sequence). The CDR3 consists of 13 residues. V was cut by 1 base and J by 6 bases, with 7 bases left in between. The CDR3 DNA reads TGTGCCAGCAGCTTAGACCGTACCAATGAGCAGTTCTTC. It encodes CASSLDRTNEQFF.

This chain joins TRBV5-1 and TRBJ2-1; possibly TRBD2 for D (6 bases). Trimming removed 3 bases at V and 7 bases at J, with 26 bases between. Germline V CDR1 and CDR2: SGHRS, YFSETQ. This CDR3 spans 18 amino acids. The CDR3 nucleotides read TGCGCCAGCAGCTCCGTCCCGGGACTCGGTCGCCCGATGAATGAGCAGTTCTTC. This gives the protein CASSSVPGLGRPMNEQFF.

The chain couples TRBV7-2 to TRBJ2-1; D tentatively fits TRBD1 or TRBD2 (5 bases each). CDR3 length: 16 residues. In germline, CDR1 is SGHTA, CDR2 FQGNSA. Trimming pared 5 bases from V and 5 bases from J, leaving 19 bases between. The CDR3 region is CTSSVGWDPRNNEQFF. Here the CDR3 DNA reads TGTACCAGCAGCGTTGGTTGGGACCCCCGGAACAATGAGCAGTTCTTC.

The chain employs TRBV29-1 and TRBJ2-2, with D possibly called TRBD1 or TRBD2 (6 bases each). The CDR3 runs to 15 residues. V dropped 1 base and J dropped 4 bases, with 13 bases sitting between them. Germline V gene data show CDR1 as SQVTM and CDR2 as ANQGSEA. This chain's CDR3 is CSVEVGGAGTGELFF. CDR3 DNA: TGCAGCGTTGAAGTGGGGGGCGCGGGCACCGGGGAGCTGTTTTTT.

This clonotype occurred many times. The chain couples TRBV29-1 to TRBJ1-2; the match to TRBD1 covers 7 bases. CDR3 length: 12 amino acids. The junction had 4 bases not matched to a gene; V was cut back by 3 bases and J by 6 bases. The V gene's germline CDR1 is SQVTM and CDR2 ANQGSEA. The CDR3 DNA reads as TGCAGCGTTGACCCAGGGGGGGATGGCTACACCTTC. It is translated as CSVDPGGDGYTF.

This clonotype occurred many times. The V and J genes are TRBV18 and TRBJ2-5; D is possibly TRBD1 (5 bases). The CDR3 runs 14 residues. The germline V gene has CDR1 KGHSH and CDR2 LQKENI. Between the trimmed V and J ends, which lost 2 bases and 1 base, there was a span of 8 bases. The DNA for the CDR3 is TGTGCCAGCTCACCAGACGACAGCCAAGAGACCCAGTACTTC. This translates into CASSPDDSQETQYF.

This clonotype has ten or more counts. The chain has TRBV28 and TRBJ1-2; the D is unclear. Per germline, CDR1 MDHEN and CDR2 SYDVKM. This CDR3 has 12 residues. The germline V and J ends were trimmed by 2 bases and 7 bases, with 8 bases remaining between them. CDR3 DNA: TGTGCCAGCAGTTTAACAGAAGGTGGCTACACCTTC. This codes for CASSLTEGGYTF.

The gene calls are TRBV25-1 and TRBJ1-6, with TRBD1 matching 7 bases. CDR3 length: 15 residues. J was trimmed by 7 bases and V by 1 base; bases with no gene match: 4. Germline values: CDR1 MGHDK, CDR2 SYGVNS. The CDR3 loop reads CASSELGGWNSPLHF. The CDR3 region has the DNA TGTGCCAGCAGTGAATTAGGGGGCTGGAATTCACCCCTCCACTTT.

Here the CDR3 reads CASSLELSTDTQYF. The CDR3 bases are TGCGCCAGCAGCTTGGAGTTGAGCACAGATACGCAGTATTTT. The gene calls are TRBV5-1 and TRBJ2-3; no firm D call. Germline V gene data show CDR1 as SGHRS and CDR2 as YFSETQ. V was trimmed by 0 bases and J by 0 bases, leaving 5 bases between them. The CDR3 extends over 14 amino acids.

The chain carries TRBV9 and TRBJ2-7, with 7 bases that match TRBD2. Germline V gene lookup returns CDR1 SGDLS and CDR2 YYNGEE. The CDR3 totals 16 residues. The trim removed 0 bases at V and 9 bases at J, leaving 15 bases unmatched. This chain's CDR3 is CASSVAPESGGGVQYF. CDR3 in DNA: TGTGCCAGCAGCGTAGCCCCCGAGTCGGGGGGAGGCGTGCAGTACTTC. Using reference TRBV9 and TRBJ2-7 for the parts outside the CDR3, the full variable domain is DSGVTQTPKHLITATGQRVTLRCSPRSGDLSVYWYQQSLDQGLQFLIQYYNGEERAKGNILERFSAQQFPDLHSELNLSSLELGDSALYFCASSVAPESGGGVQYFGPGTRLTVT.

This clonotype was recorded many times. The CDR3 bases are TGTGCCAGCAGTTTAGGGCGGACTAGTCACACCGGGGAGCTGTTTTTT. Its translation: CASSLGRTSHTGELFF. The chain links TRBV28 to TRBJ2-2, with 7 positions matching TRBD2. The junction had 6 bases not matched to a gene; V was cut back by 2 bases and J by 3 bases. Germline V gives CDR1 MDHEN, CDR2 SYDVKM. The CDR3 length is 16 residues.

This clonotype turned up a few times. J is TRBJ2-5 and V is TRBV10-3; 7 bases are shared with TRBD1. CDR1 is ENHRY and CDR2 is SYGVKD in the germline V gene. V gave up 6 bases and J gave up 1 base; unmatched junction bases: 2. The CDR3 has 13 residues. The CDR3 nucleotides are TGTGCCATCAGCTACAGGGGCCAAGAGACCCAGTACTTC. Its translation is CAISYRGQETQYF.

This clonotype occurred many times. CDR3 in DNA: TGCAGCGTTGGAGCTAGCGGGAGTAGGTCCGGGGAGCTGTTTTTT. Its protein is CSVGASGSRSGELFF. V usage is TRBV29-1 and J usage is TRBJ2-2; 10 nucleotides match TRBD2. The length of the CDR3 is 15 residues. V shed 4 bases and J 6 bases; nucleotides not matched to a gene: 8. Germline V gene data show CDR1 as SQVTM and CDR2 as ANQGSEA.

At least ten counts were recorded for this clonotype. The V gene is TRBV18, the J gene TRBJ2-5; the match to TRBD1 covers 7 bases. Germline lookup yields CDR1 KGHSH and CDR2 LQKENI. V shed 3 bases, J shed 5 bases, and the junction held 9 bases outside the gene matches. The CDR3 extends over 15 amino acids. CDR3 region: CASSPATGPGETQYF. CDR3 bases: TGTGCCAGCTCACCCGCGACAGGGCCGGGGGAGACCCAGTACTTC.

This clonotype was recorded at least ten times. The CDR3 nucleotides read TGTGCCAGCGGGGGACAGGCTCTCACAGATACGCAGTATTTT. Translation gives CASGGQALTDTQYF. This chain uses TRBV6-6 with TRBJ2-3; 8 bases line up with TRBD1. Trimming cost V 8 bases and J 2 bases; bases outside gene matches: 6. Per the germline V gene, CDR1 is MNHNY and CDR2 is SVGAGI (reference sequence). The length of the CDR3 is 14 residues.

The V and J genes are TRBV29-1 and TRBJ2-3; 11 bases fit TRBD2. Unmatched junction bases numbered 8, after V lost 4 bases and J lost 2 bases. The CDR3 loop spans 16 amino acids. CDR1 and CDR2 from the germline V gene are SQVTM and ANQGSEA. CDR3 sequence reads: CSVVGRLAGNTDTQYF. In DNA form, the CDR3 reads TGCAGCGTTGTGGGGAGACTAGCGGGGAACACAGATACGCAGTATTTT.

The chain recombines TRBV11-2 with TRBJ2-1, with 10 bases aligning to TRBD2. This CDR3 has 15 amino acids. CDR1 is SGHAT, CDR2 FQNNGV, per germline. Unmatched junction bases numbered 6, after V lost 1 base and J lost 9 bases. The DNA of the CDR3 is TGTGCCAGCAGCTTAGGGAGCGGGGGGGCAGGTGAGCAGTTCTTC. Residues: CASSLGSGGAGEQFF.

The J gene is TRBJ1-1, the V gene TRBV5-1; D is unclear. The V end lost 4 bases, the J end lost 1 base, and 5 bases lay between the germline ends. The germline V gene has CDR1 SGHRS and CDR2 YFSETQ. The CDR3 is 12 amino acids. The CDR3 here is CASSEQNTEAFF. As DNA, the CDR3 is TGCGCCAGCAGCGAACAGAACACTGAAGCTTTCTTT.

Only a few counts were recorded for this clonotype. This chain joins TRBV6-2 or TRBV6-3 and TRBJ2-2; 11 nucleotides agree with TRBD2. The length of the CDR3 is 16 residues. Germline assignment: CDR1 MNHEY and CDR2 SVGEGT. V lost 11 bases to trimming and J lost 2 bases; unmatched junction nucleotides: 10. In DNA form, the CDR3 reads TGTGCCCACGGCCTAGCGGGGGGCCCTAACACCGGGGAGCTGTTTTTT. Its translation: CAHGLAGGPNTGELFF.